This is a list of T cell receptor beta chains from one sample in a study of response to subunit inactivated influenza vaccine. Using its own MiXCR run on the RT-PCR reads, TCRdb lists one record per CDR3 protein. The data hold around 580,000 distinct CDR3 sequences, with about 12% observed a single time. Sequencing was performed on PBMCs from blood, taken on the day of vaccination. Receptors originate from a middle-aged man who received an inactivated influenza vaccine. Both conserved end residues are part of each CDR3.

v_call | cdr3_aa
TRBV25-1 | CASSELVGTGKSYEQYF
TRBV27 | CASSERLAGGTRSSYEQYF
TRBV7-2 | CASSWAGSSYEQYF
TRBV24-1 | CATSDSLLMQETQYF
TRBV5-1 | CASSSDGAAITPGYTF
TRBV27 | CASSTLPPGGPSYEQYF
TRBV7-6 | CASSNRGLNTGELFF
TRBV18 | CASSPGQGLPYEQYF
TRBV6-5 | CASSYLTGANVLTF
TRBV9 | CASSVEEGAYEQYF
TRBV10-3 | CAITHQGRGYEQYF
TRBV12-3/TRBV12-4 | CASSPTPHEQYF
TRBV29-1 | CSARVVDTEAFF
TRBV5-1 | CASSSGHQNSPLHF
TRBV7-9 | CASSLDVAAYGYTF